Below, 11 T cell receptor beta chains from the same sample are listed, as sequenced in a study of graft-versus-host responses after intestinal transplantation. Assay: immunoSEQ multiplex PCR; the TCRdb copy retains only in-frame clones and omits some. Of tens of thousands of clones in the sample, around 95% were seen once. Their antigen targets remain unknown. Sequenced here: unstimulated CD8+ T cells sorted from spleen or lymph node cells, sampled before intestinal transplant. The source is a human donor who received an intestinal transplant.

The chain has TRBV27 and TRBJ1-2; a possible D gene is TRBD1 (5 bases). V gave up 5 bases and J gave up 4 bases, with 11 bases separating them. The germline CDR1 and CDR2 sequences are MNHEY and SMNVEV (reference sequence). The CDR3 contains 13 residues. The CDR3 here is CASSTLDSYGYTF. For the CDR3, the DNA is TGTGCCAGCAGTACCCTCGACAGCTATGGCTACACCTTC.

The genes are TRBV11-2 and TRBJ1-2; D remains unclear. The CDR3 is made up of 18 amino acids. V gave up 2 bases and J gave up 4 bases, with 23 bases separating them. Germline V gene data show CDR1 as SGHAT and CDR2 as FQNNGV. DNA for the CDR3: TGTGCCAGCAGCTTAAGTTATGTGTTGGCGGACTCCAGCTATGGCTACACCTTC. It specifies CASSLSYVLADSSYGYTF.

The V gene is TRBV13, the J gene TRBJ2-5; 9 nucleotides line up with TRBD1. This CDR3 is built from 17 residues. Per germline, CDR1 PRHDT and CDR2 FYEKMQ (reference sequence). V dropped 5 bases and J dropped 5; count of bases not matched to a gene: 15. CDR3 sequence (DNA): TGTGCCAGCAGCCTTAGCCCTAATGCGGACAGGGGTGAGACCCAGTACTTC. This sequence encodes CASSLSPNADRGETQYF.

In DNA form, the CDR3 reads TGTGCCAGCAGTTATGGAGAGACCCAGTACTTC. It translates to CASSYGETQYF. The chain has TRBV27 and TRBJ2-5; D remains unclear. Germline CDR1 MNHEY, CDR2 SMNVEV (reference sequence). The ends were cut back, 4 bases at V and 4 bases at J, with 4 bases in the middle. The CDR3 totals 11 residues.

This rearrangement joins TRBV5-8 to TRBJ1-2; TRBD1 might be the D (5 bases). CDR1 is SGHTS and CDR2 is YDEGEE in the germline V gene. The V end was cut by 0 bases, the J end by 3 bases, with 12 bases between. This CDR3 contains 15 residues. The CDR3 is CASSLVGDFDYGYTF. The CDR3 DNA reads TGTGCCAGCAGCTTGGTAGGGGATTTCGACTATGGCTACACCTTC.

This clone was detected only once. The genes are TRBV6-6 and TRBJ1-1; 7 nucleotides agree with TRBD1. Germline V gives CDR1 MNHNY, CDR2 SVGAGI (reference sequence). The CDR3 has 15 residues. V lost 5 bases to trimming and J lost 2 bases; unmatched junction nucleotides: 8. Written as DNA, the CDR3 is TGTGCCAGCAGTACCTGGGACAGTCAAAACACTGAAGCTTTCTTT. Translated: CASSTWDSQNTEAFF.

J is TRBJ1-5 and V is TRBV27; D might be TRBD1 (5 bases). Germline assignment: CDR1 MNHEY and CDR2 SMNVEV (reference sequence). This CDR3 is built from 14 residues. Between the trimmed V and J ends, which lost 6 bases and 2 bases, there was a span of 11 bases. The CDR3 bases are TGTGCCAGCAGAGCAGGGCTGGGCAATCAGCCCCAGCATTTT. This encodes CASRAGLGNQPQHF.

The CDR3 DNA is TGCGCCAGCAGCTCTGGACAGGGTCTGGCACCCCTCCACTTT. Its protein is CASSSGQGLAPLHF. This chain connects TRBV5-1 to TRBJ1-6; 8 nucleotides match TRBD1. This CDR3 is built from 14 residues. CDR1 is SGHRS and CDR2 is YFSETQ in the germline V gene. Trimming took 3 bases from V and 11 from J; bases not matched to a gene: 7.

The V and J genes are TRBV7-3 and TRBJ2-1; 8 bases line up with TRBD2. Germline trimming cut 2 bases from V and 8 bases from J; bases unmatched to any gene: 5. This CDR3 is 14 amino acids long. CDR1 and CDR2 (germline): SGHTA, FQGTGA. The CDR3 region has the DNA TGTGCCAGCAGCTTAGGGGGACTAGGCGATGAGCAGTTCTTC. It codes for CASSLGGLGDEQFF.

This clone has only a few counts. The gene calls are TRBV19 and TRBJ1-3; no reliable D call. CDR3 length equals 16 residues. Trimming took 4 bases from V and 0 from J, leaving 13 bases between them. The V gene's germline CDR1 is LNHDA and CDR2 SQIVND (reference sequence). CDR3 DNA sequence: TGTGCCAGTAGTAAATGTGGGCCTTGCTCTGGAAACACCATATATTTT. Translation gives CASSKCGPCSGNTIYF.

The CDR3 DNA follows: TGTGCCAGCAGCCCGACAGGGGGTGGGGCCGGGGAGCTGTTTTTT. It encodes CASSPTGGGAGELFF. The chain combines TRBV27 with TRBJ2-2; 9 bases are shared with TRBD1. There are 15 residues in the CDR3. CDR1 is MNHEY, CDR2 SMNVEV, per germline (reference sequence). V lost 6 bases to trimming and J lost 6 bases; unmatched junction nucleotides: 8.